This T cell receptor beta chain was found in a study of cytomegalovirus exposure and HLA in healthy donors. Study-level points and caveats: The classifier reportedly diagnosed cytomegalovirus status with high specificity and sensitivity. Productive rates of about 90% or about 30% were seen for most TCR beta V segments in an earlier analysis. Further analysis was carried out later, and it showed several of the most significant clusters appearing linked to common viral pathogens.

A multiplex PCR was run with 60 Vbeta primers and 13 Jbeta primers. The repertoire was sequenced with immunoSEQ multiplex PCR; TCRdb's copy has only in-frame clones and lacks some. The sample holds approximately 120,000 clones, roughly three quarters seen once. In its sample, this clone was seen a few times. Its antigen is still unknown. The conserved final phenylalanine or tryptophan is absent from the CDR3, which likely points to a read error. No DNA is shown, since the ends of the CDR3 on it are uncertain; the CDR3 is the one TCRdb lists. CDR1 is SNHLY, CDR2 FYNNEI, per germline. The CDR3 comprises 13 residues, both ends counted.

The chain couples TRBV2 to TRBJ2-7; the table calls TRBD1, which could not be checked here. The sequenced sample was PBMCs. This TCR came from a woman aged 25 to 45 in good health and CMV-seronegative. This chain's CDR3 is CASTVAGTGTSYL.